This T cell receptor beta chain was captured in a study of T cell responses to AZD1222 COVID-19 vaccine. Overall study context: Second-dose groups at about 4 or about 12 weeks were pooled.

Generated by immunoSEQ multiplex PCR, the TCRdb table keeps only in-frame clones and is missing some. The table shows under 120,000 clones, with around 90% occurring only once. Comment on this clone: Its specificity is unknown.

Findings of the study overall: Increased Spike-specific TCR breadth and depth were observed after two AZD1222 doses. White British donors predominated, females outnumbered males, and clonal diversity was possibly underestimated.

The germline gives CDR1 LNHDA, CDR2 SQIVND (reference sequence). V was cut by 4 bases and J by 3 bases, with 7 bases left in between. The CDR3 is made up of 12 amino acids. The sequence was obtained from an adult in good health. The genes are TRBV19 and TRBJ2-7, with D possibly being TRBD1 (6 bases). The material sequenced was peripheral blood, taken on day 0 of AZD1222 vaccination. The CDR3 DNA follows: TGTGCCAGTAGTAGAGGGGGCTACGAGCAGTACTTC. Translated: CASSRGGYEQYF.